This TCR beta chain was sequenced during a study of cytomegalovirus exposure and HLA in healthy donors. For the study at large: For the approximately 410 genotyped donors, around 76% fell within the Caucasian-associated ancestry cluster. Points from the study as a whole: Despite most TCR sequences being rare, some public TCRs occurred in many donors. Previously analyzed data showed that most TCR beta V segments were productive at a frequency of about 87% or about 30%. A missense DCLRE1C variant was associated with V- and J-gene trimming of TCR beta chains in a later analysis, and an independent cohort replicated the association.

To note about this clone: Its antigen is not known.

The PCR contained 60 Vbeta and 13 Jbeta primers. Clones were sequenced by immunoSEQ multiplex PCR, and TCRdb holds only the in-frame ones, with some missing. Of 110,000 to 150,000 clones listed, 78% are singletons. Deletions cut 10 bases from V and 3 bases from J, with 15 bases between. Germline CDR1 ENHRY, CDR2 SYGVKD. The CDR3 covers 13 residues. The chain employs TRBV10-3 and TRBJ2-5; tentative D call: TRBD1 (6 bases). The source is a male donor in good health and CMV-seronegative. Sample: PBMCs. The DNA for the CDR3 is TGTGCCACCGCCCGGACAGAAAAAGAGACCCAGTACTTC. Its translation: CATARTEKETQYF.